One and the same sample provided the 28 T cell receptor beta chains below, sequenced in a study of CD8 T cells in ankylosing spondylitis. Study-wide findings and caveats: Made up of several highly homologous variants, a TCR beta motif appeared characteristic of ankylosing spondylitis blood.

These receptors have no identified antigens. MiXCR, applied by TCRdb to the 5' RACE reads, yields one record per CDR3 protein. The data contain about 400,000 distinct CDR3 sequences, about a fifth of them singletons. The sequencing sample was made of blood, either unsorted or a sorted T cell fraction (not recorded which). These receptors all come from a male donor with ankylosing spondylitis.

The chain recombines TRBV12-3 or TRBV12-4 with TRBJ1-4; D is unresolved. V lost 4 bases and J 11 bases, leaving 11 bases between the germline ends. The length of the CDR3 is 12 residues. CDR3 region: CASSYSPAKLFF. CDR3 sequence (DNA): TGTGCCAGCAGTTACTCACCCGCGAAACTGTTTTTT.

This clonotype has only a few counts. The V call is TRBV7-2, the J call TRBJ2-7; 8 positions agree with TRBD1. V shed 3 bases and J 6 bases; nucleotides not matched to a gene: 4. This CDR3 has 13 residues. The germline gives CDR1 SGHTA, CDR2 FQGNSA. The CDR3 region has the DNA TGTGCCAGCAGCTTCTTGGACAGGGCCGAGCAGTACTTC. Its protein is CASSFLDRAEQYF.

The chain carries TRBV3-1 and TRBJ2-3; no clear D gene. The germline V and J ends were trimmed by 3 bases and 4 bases, with 14 bases remaining between them. The CDR3 runs 15 residues. Germline assignment: CDR1 LGHDT and CDR2 YNNKEL (reference sequence). CDR3 residues: CASSHPRADSDTQYF. In nucleotides, the CDR3 is TGTGCCAGCAGCCACCCCCGGGCCGATTCAGATACGCAGTATTTT.

A few counts support this clonotype. The rearrangement links TRBV7-3 to TRBJ1-4; D call uncertain. The CDR3 is 13 amino acids. The germline V and J ends were trimmed by 3 bases and 8 bases, with 10 bases remaining between them. Per the germline V gene, CDR1 is SGHTA and CDR2 is FQGTGA. The CDR3 bases are TGTGCCAGCAGCTTCACGGAAGGAGAAAAACTGTTTTTT. This translates into CASSFTEGEKLFF.

V usage is TRBV5-5 and J usage is TRBJ1-5; D call uncertain. There are 14 residues in the CDR3. Germline V CDR1 and CDR2: SGHKS, YYEKEE (reference sequence). Trimming shortened V by 0 bases and J by 9 bases, and 13 bases separated the two germline ends. CDR3 in DNA: TGTGCCAGCAGCTTGGGGGCGGATTTGGGGCCCCAGCATTTT. Residues: CASSLGADLGPQHF. Full variable domain (outside the CDR3, taken from reference TRBV5-5 and TRBJ1-5): DAGVTQSPTHLIKTRGQQVTLRCSPISGHKSVSWYQQVLGQGPQFIFQYYEKEERGRGNFPDRFSARQFPNYSSELNVNALLLGDSALYLCASSLGADLGPQHFGDGTRLSIL.

This clonotype turned up a few times. The CDR3 DNA follows: TGTGCCAGCAGAGATCTTGACAGAAACACTGAAGCTTTCTTT. Protein product: CASRDLDRNTEAFF. The chain uses TRBV5-6 and TRBJ1-1; D perhaps matches TRBD1 (5 bases). V lost 5 bases and J lost 2, with 13 bases in between. This CDR3 spans 14 amino acids. Germline assignment: CDR1 SGHDT and CDR2 YYEEEE.

CDR3 in amino acids: CASSYDIRDGYEQYF. CDR3 coding DNA: TGTGCCAGCAGTTACGACATCAGGGATGGATACGAGCAGTACTTC. This sequence joins TRBV6-2 or TRBV6-3 and TRBJ2-7; maybe TRBD1 (5 bases). The CDR3 length is 15 residues. Between the trimmed V and J ends, which lost 2 bases and 4 bases, there was a span of 15 bases. From germline, CDR1 is MNHEY and CDR2 SVGEGT.

The chain combines TRBV5-1 with TRBJ1-1, with TRBD1 as a possible D gene (6 bases). Trimming left V 0 bases short and J 1 base short, with 10 bases between. The CDR3 spans 15 residues. CDR1 is SGHRS, CDR2 YFSETQ, per germline. CDR3: CASSLALTGNTEAFF. For the CDR3, the DNA is TGCGCCAGCAGCTTGGCCCTGACAGGGAACACTGAAGCTTTCTTT.

This chain's CDR3 is CSTRVGAGAYNEQFF. The CDR3 DNA follows: TGCAGTACGAGGGTTGGCGCGGGAGCTTACAATGAGCAGTTCTTC. V and J are TRBV20-1 and TRBJ2-1; 7 nucleotides match TRBD2. CDR1 and CDR2 (germline): DFQATT, SNEGSKA (reference sequence). J was trimmed by 4 bases and V by 8 bases; bases with no gene match: 14. The CDR3 extends over 15 amino acids.

V gene TRBV2 combines with J gene TRBJ2-5; D not certain. This CDR3 region has 14 residues. Deletions cut 3 bases from V and 2 bases from J, with 10 bases between. Germline CDR1 SNHLY, CDR2 FYNNEI. The CDR3 nucleotides read TGTGCCAGCAGTGACGGCTACGATCAAGAGACCCAGTACTTC. Translating gives CASSDGYDQETQYF.

This chain joins TRBV12-3 or TRBV12-4 and TRBJ2-1; D gene uncertain. The V end was cut by 1 base, the J end by 4 bases, with 5 bases between. The CDR3 contains 13 residues. The CDR3 reads CASSLVEYNEQFF. As DNA, the CDR3 is TGTGCCAGCAGTTTAGTAGAATACAATGAGCAGTTCTTC.

The J gene is TRBJ2-3, the V gene TRBV2; D uncertain. This CDR3 has 12 amino acids. CDR1 is SNHLY and CDR2 is FYNNEI in the germline V gene. Trimming took 7 bases from V and 3 from J, leaving 8 bases between them. The DNA of the CDR3 is TGTGCCAGCACGGGTCCTACAGATACGCAGTATTTT. It yields the protein CASTGPTDTQYF.

This clonotype was found many times. Germline is not matched at one junction end, which may reflect a read error. The CDR3 nucleotides are TGCGCCAGCAGCCAGGGACTAGCGGGGTACAATGAGCAGTTCTTC. Encoded protein: CASSQGLAGYNEQFF. This chain connects TRBV12-3 or TRBV12-4 to TRBJ2-1; TRBD2 agrees at 13 bases. The CDR3 length is 15 residues.

The genes are TRBV7-9 and TRBJ2-1; 10 bases map to TRBD2. Trimming at V came to 6 bases and at J to 1 base, leaving 0 bases not matched to a gene. Germline V gives CDR1 SEHNR, CDR2 FQNEAQ (reference sequence). CDR3 length equals 14 residues. The CDR3 spells CASRTSGSYNEQFF. For the CDR3, the DNA is TGTGCCAGCAGGACTAGCGGGTCCTACAATGAGCAGTTCTTC.

This clonotype has only a few counts. The V call is TRBV6-2 or TRBV6-3, the J call TRBJ2-7; 8 positions match TRBD1. Germline V CDR1 and CDR2: MNHEY, SVGEGT. The CDR3 has 18 residues. The trim removed 0 bases at V and 0 bases at J, leaving 10 bases unmatched. As DNA, the CDR3 is TGTGCCAGCAGTTACTCAGGGGTCGGGACAGGCCACTCCTACGAGCAGTACTTC. This encodes CASSYSGVGTGHSYEQYF.

This clonotype was counted between two and nine times. The chain joins TRBV2 to TRBJ1-1; no reliable D call. CDR1 is SNHLY and CDR2 is FYNNEI in the germline V gene. Trimming shortened V by 4 bases and J by 1 base, and 10 bases separated the two germline ends. This CDR3 has 14 amino acids. CDR3 sequence: CASSGRQRNTEAFF. The CDR3 coding sequence is TGTGCCAGCAGTGGGCGGCAGAGGAACACTGAAGCTTTCTTT.

This clonotype was observed a handful of times. The chain has TRBV20-1 and TRBJ2-3; 8 nucleotides align to TRBD2. This CDR3 is built from 15 residues. V trimming: 3 bases; J trimming: 5 bases; junction bases outside the gene matches: 10. The germline V gene encodes CDR1 DFQATT and CDR2 SNEGSKA (reference sequence). In DNA, the CDR3 is TGCAGTGCTAGCAGAGCGGGAGCCGACGTAGATACGCAGTATTTT. Translating gives CSASRAGADVDTQYF.

This clonotype was observed a single time. The CDR3: CASSFLPQDEKLFF. As DNA, the CDR3 is TGTGCCAGCAGCTTTTTGCCACAGGACGAAAAACTGTTTTTT. The chain links TRBV5-6 to TRBJ1-4, with D perhaps TRBD1 (5 bases). The CDR3 is made up of 14 amino acids. Trimming pared 2 bases from V and 8 bases from J, leaving 13 bases between. The germline CDR1 and CDR2 sequences are SGHDT and YYEEEE.

This clonotype was seen more than once but under ten times. The genes are TRBV10-3 and TRBJ1-2; D gene ambiguous. The CDR3 extends over 16 amino acids. The ends were cut back, 2 bases at V and 0 bases at J, with 13 bases in the middle. Germline V gives CDR1 ENHRY, CDR2 SYGVKD. CDR3: CAISELPVGSNYGYTF. The CDR3 DNA reads as TGTGCCATCAGTGAGCTCCCCGTTGGGTCTAACTATGGCTACACCTTC.

For the CDR3, the DNA is TGTGCCAGCAGTGAACAGGGGGAGGTCGCTGAAGCTTTCTTT. Residues: CASSEQGEVAEAFF. V usage is TRBV12-3 or TRBV12-4 and J usage is TRBJ1-1; 8 bases line up with TRBD1. The J segment lost 6 bases and the V segment lost 5 bases, leaving 8 bases of the junction unmatched. There are 14 residues in the CDR3.

This clonotype was observed a few times. V gene TRBV7-2 combines with J gene TRBJ2-1; the match to TRBD2 covers 13 bases. The CDR3 spans 14 residues. V was pared by 7 bases and J by 10 bases, with 7 bases of the junction left unmatched. Germline assignment: CDR1 SGHTA and CDR2 FQGNSA. CDR3 loop: CASTGLAGVDEQFF. CDR3 in DNA: TGTGCCAGCACAGGACTAGCGGGAGTGGACGAGCAGTTCTTC.

J is TRBJ2-3 and V is TRBV28; the D gene could be TRBD1 or TRBD2 (5 bases each). The V and J ends lost 5 bases and 2 bases respectively, with 20 bases between them. CDR1 and CDR2 (germline): MDHEN, SYDVKM. CDR3 size: 17 residues. CDR3: CASSPLWGSTNTDTQYF. For the CDR3, the DNA is TGTGCCAGCAGTCCTCTGTGGGGGAGTACGAACACAGATACGCAGTATTTT.

This clonotype occurred a few times. V and J are TRBV19 and TRBJ2-2; D gene ambiguous. V was pared by 4 bases and J by 6 bases, with 6 bases between. Germline CDR1 LNHDA, CDR2 SQIVND (reference sequence). The CDR3 runs to 12 residues. Here the CDR3 reads CASSSRAGELFF. CDR3 nucleotides: TGTGCCAGTAGTAGCCGGGCCGGGGAGCTGTTTTTT.

The V and J genes are TRBV6-6 and TRBJ2-5, with 7 nucleotides matching TRBD2. Per germline, CDR1 MNHNY and CDR2 SVGAGI (reference sequence). This CDR3 spans 12 amino acids. After removal of 9 bases from V and 1 base from J, the junction contained 2 bases not matched to a gene. CDR3 DNA sequence: TGTGCCAGTAGCGGGTCCCAAGAGACCCAGTACTTC. This sequence encodes CASSGSQETQYF.

This clonotype is a singleton in its sample. The rearrangement joins TRBV7-6 to TRBJ2-7; 12 bases line up with TRBD2. J gave up 4 bases and V 1 base, and 5 bases lay outside the gene matches. This CDR3 region has 16 residues. Germline CDR1 SGHVS, CDR2 FNYEAQ. The CDR3 DNA sequence: TGTGCCAGCAGCTTAGTGACTAGCGGGAGTGAGTACGAGCAGTACTTC. Protein: CASSLVTSGSEYEQYF.

This clonotype was seen a few times. V is TRBV5-1 and J is TRBJ1-1; a possible D gene is TRBD1 (6 bases). CDR1 and CDR2 from the germline V gene are SGHRS and YFSETQ. The CDR3 contains 12 residues. Trimming cost V 4 bases and J 11 bases, with 15 bases left between them. CDR3 loop: CASSEIQGPAFF. The CDR3 DNA follows: TGCGCCAGCAGCGAAATACAGGGCCCCGCTTTCTTT.

The V and J genes are TRBV6-1 and TRBJ1-3; D uncertain. Per the germline V gene, CDR1 is MNHNS and CDR2 is SASEGT. Trimming took off 3 bases at V and 4 bases at J, with 10 bases between the two ends. The CDR3 sequence is 14 residues long. CDR3 bases: TGTGCCAGCAGTGACAGGCAAGAGGGAAACACCATATATTTT. Its translation is CASSDRQEGNTIYF.

This clonotype was picked up a small number of times. The chain recombines TRBV12-3 or TRBV12-4 with TRBJ1-5; D not certain. The CDR3 consists of 13 residues. V was clipped by 6 bases and J by 5 bases, with 11 bases between them. CDR3 nucleotide sequence: TGTGCCAGCAGCCTATACACGGATCAGCCCCAGCATTTT. Amino acid sequence: CASSLYTDQPQHF.